This TCR beta chain was captured in a study of tumor T cells in aggressive B-cell lymphoma. The assay was immunoSEQ multiplex PCR, and TCRdb's table has in-frame clones only and misses some. The table has 800 to 1,100 clones, around 90% seen once. V gave up 5 bases and J gave up 4 bases; unmatched junction bases: 8. Germline CDR1 and CDR2: MNHEY and SVGAGI. The CDR3 covers 15 residues. This clonotype originated in an adult with diffuse large B cell lymphoma. Specimen: tumor tissue. This chain uses TRBV6-5 with TRBJ2-1, with 7 bases fitting TRBD2. Here the CDR3 reads CASSKLGGVYNEQFF. The DNA of the CDR3 is TGTGCCAGCAGTAAACTTGGGGGGGTTTACAATGAGCAGTTCTTC.